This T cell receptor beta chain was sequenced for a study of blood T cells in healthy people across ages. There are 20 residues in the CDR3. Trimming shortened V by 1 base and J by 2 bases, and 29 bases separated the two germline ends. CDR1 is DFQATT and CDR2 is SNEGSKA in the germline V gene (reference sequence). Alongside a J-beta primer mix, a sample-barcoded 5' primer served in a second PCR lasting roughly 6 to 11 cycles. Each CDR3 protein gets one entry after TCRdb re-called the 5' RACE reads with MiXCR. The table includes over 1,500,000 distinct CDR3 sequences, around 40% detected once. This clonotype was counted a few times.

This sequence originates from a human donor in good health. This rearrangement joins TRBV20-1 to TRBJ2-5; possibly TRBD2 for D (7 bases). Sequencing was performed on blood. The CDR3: CSARARHIRGAQAVQETQYF. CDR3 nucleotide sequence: TGCAGTGCTAGAGCTCGGCATATACGGGGGGCGCAGGCTGTTCAAGAGACCCAGTACTTC.